These 31 T cell receptor beta chains came from one sample sequenced in a study of cytomegalovirus exposure and HLA in healthy donors (TCRdb year 2017). The method behind the library was the immunoSEQ multiplex PCR assay. The multiplex PCR relied on a mix of 60 forward primers for TCR Vbeta segments and 13 reverse primers for TCR Jbeta segments. TCRdb holds this immuneACCESS table with in-frame rearrangements only. Some clones are missing; in checked studies, unresolved V genes explain under half, and the rest has no known cause. This sample has more than 140,000 clones in its table, and more than 65% of those were observed once. The ten largest account for about 5.2% of the sample. What was sequenced was PBMCs. These receptors originate from a man aged 25-45 years in good health and CMV-seropositive.

This chain links TRBV4-1 with TRBJ2-7; 8 bases are shared with TRBD1. The CDR3 covers 16 residues. CDR1 MGHRA and CDR2 YSYEKL come from the germline V gene. The V segment lost 0 bases and the J segment 3 bases; nucleotides outside the gene matches: 7. The CDR3 loop reads CASSQDSGQEIYEQYF. In DNA, the CDR3 is TGCGCCAGCAGCCAAGACTCGGGACAGGAGATCTACGAGCAGTACTTC.

The sample holds a few counts of this clone. The chain is built from TRBV7-2 and TRBJ2-7, with a weak D call TRBD1 (6 bases). The germline gives CDR1 SGHTA, CDR2 FQGNSA. V lost 5 bases to trimming and J lost 1 base, with 18 bases between them. The CDR3 consists of 16 residues. CDR3 residues: CASSAAADSGSYEQYF. The CDR3, as DNA: TGTGCCAGCAGCGCCGCCGCGGACAGCGGTTCCTACGAGCAGTACTTC.

Comments on this clone: This sample includes further DNA sequences coding for the same CDR3. The chain links TRBV5-1 to TRBJ2-1; no reliable D call. This CDR3 is built from 11 residues. Germline V lookup: CDR1 SGHRS, CDR2 YFSETQ. Trimming cost V 0 bases and J 8 bases, with 3 bases left between them. The CDR3 nucleotides are TGCGCCAGCAGCTTGGCTGATGAGCAGTTCTTC. Translation gives CASSLADEQFF.

J is TRBJ1-1 and V is TRBV19, with 8 bases matching TRBD1. The CDR3 consists of 15 residues. J lost 0 bases, V lost 3 bases, and 3 bases had no gene match. CDR1 LNHDA and CDR2 SQIVND come from the germline V gene (reference sequence). The DNA for the CDR3 is TGTGCCAGTAGTATTGCGACAGGGGTGAACACTGAAGCTTTCTTT. This sequence encodes CASSIATGVNTEAFF.

Turning to this clone: One end of the junction is discordant with germline, which a read error may explain. The J gene is TRBJ1-1, the V gene TRBV9; D not resolved. The CDR3 contains 13 residues. Germline V CDR1 and CDR2: SGDLS, YYNGEE. CDR3 region: CASSVAKNTEAFF. The CDR3 DNA reads TGTGCCAGTAGCGTAGCCAAGAACACTGAAGCTTTCTTT.

The chain employs TRBV28 and TRBJ2-1; 7 bases map to TRBD2. The V gene end was trimmed by 10 bases and the J gene end by 0 bases; junction bases not matched to a gene: 12. Germline-derived CDR1 and CDR2 are MDHEN and SYDVKM. There are 16 residues in the CDR3. CDR3 protein: CATHPIGGSSYNEQFF. CDR3 coding DNA: TGTGCCACTCACCCGATCGGCGGGAGCTCCTACAATGAGCAGTTCTTC. Using reference TRBV28 and TRBJ2-1 for the parts outside the CDR3, the full variable domain is DVKVTQSSRYLVKRTGEKVFLECVQDMDHENMFWYRQDPGLGLRLIYFSYDVKMKEKGDIPEGYSVSREKKERFSLILESASTNQTSMYLCATHPIGGSSYNEQFFGPGTRLTVL.

The genes are TRBV5-4 and TRBJ1-1; D unresolved. The CDR3 extends over 17 amino acids. V lost 5 bases to trimming and J lost 4 bases, with 24 bases between them. CDR1 is SGHNT and CDR2 is YYREEE in the germline V gene (reference sequence). Here the CDR3 reads CASSPSGLSAGGTEAFF. CDR3 nucleotide sequence: TGTGCCAGCAGTCCGTCAGGACTCTCGGCTGGTGGCACTGAAGCTTTCTTT.

The chain uses TRBV29-1 and TRBJ2-2; TRBD2 matches 7 bases. Germline assignment: CDR1 SQVTM and CDR2 ANQGSEA. This CDR3 has 13 residues. V dropped 1 base and J dropped 5; count of bases not matched to a gene: 1. The CDR3 region is CSVEAGGTGELFF. The CDR3 DNA reads TGCAGCGTTGAAGCGGGGGGTACCGGGGAGCTGTTTTTT.

This clone has only one observation. This chain connects TRBV15 to TRBJ1-5, with D perhaps matching TRBD1 (6 bases). The CDR3 consists of 16 residues. Germline V gene sequence: CDR1 LNHNV, CDR2 YYDKDF (reference sequence). V was clipped by 7 bases and J by 2 bases, with 18 bases between them. CDR3 sequence reads: CATTEGQGLGNQPQHF. The DNA for the CDR3 is TGTGCCACCACCGAGGGGCAGGGGTTGGGCAATCAGCCCCAGCATTTT.

The rearrangement uses TRBV6-5 and TRBJ1-6; tentatively, D is TRBD1 (6 bases). Germline CDR1 is MNHEY and CDR2 is SVGAGI. V lost 0 bases to trimming and J lost 9 bases, with 15 bases between them. The CDR3 covers 16 residues. CDR3 sequence reads: CASSYSLWDISSPLHF. The CDR3 DNA is TGTGCCAGCAGTTACTCGTTATGGGACATTAGTTCACCCCTCCACTTT.

The chain carries TRBV5-6 and TRBJ2-3, with 9 bases identical to TRBD2. V lost 2 bases and J lost 6; bases outside the gene matches: 7. The CDR3 contains 15 residues. Germline CDR1 reads SGHDT; CDR2 reads YYEEEE. CDR3 sequence (DNA): TGTGCCAGCAGCTTCCTTAGCGGGAGTGTCGATACGCAGTATTTT. Translated, it gives CASSFLSGSVDTQYF.

As DNA, the CDR3 is TGTGCCAGCAGCTTACCTCGACAGGAAGAGACCCAGTACTTC. Amino acids: CASSLPRQEETQYF. The V call is TRBV5-4, the J call TRBJ2-5; maybe TRBD1 (6 bases). Germline V gene data show CDR1 as SGHNT and CDR2 as YYREEE (reference sequence). Trimming removed 2 bases from V and 3 bases from J, with 11 bases in between. The CDR3 is made up of 14 amino acids.

The CDR3 reads CASTGDRGALETQYF. CDR3 nucleotide sequence: TGTGCCAGCACGGGCGACAGGGGCGCCCTGGAGACCCAGTACTTC. The chain uses TRBV2 and TRBJ2-5, with TRBD1 identical over 8 bases. The CDR3 runs to 15 residues. Germline values: CDR1 SNHLY, CDR2 FYNNEI. After removal of 7 bases from V and 5 bases from J, the junction contained 12 bases not matched to a gene.

The V call is TRBV5-4, the J call TRBJ2-1; D might be TRBD2 (6 bases). V was trimmed by 3 bases and J by 8 bases, leaving 24 bases between them. Germline values: CDR1 SGHNT, CDR2 YYREEE (reference sequence). The CDR3 is 17 residues long. The CDR3 DNA reads TGTGCCAGCAGCTCCGGGGGACGCGCTTCTCGTCCCCATGAGCAGTTCTTC. Translated, it gives CASSSGGRASRPHEQFF.

The genes are TRBV19 and TRBJ2-7, with 11 bases that match TRBD1. CDR3 length equals 15 residues. From germline, CDR1 is LNHDA and CDR2 SQIVND (reference sequence). Trimming removed 5 bases from V and 6 bases from J; junction bases left unmatched: 9. CDR3 sequence (DNA): TGTGCCAGTAGTGGGACCGGGACAGGGGGGTTCGAGCAGTACTTC. Its translation: CASSGTGTGGFEQYF.

This clone occurred a few times. The chain has TRBV29-1 and TRBJ2-1, with 9 positions matching TRBD2. Losses at the gene ends were 5 bases for V and 4 bases for J; bases not matched to a gene: 3. Looked up from germline, CDR1 is SQVTM and CDR2 is ANQGSEA. This CDR3 is built from 13 residues. The CDR3 bases are TGCAGCGTTTCGACTAGCGGATACAATGAGCAGTTCTTC. The encoded protein is CSVSTSGYNEQFF.

The gene calls are TRBV5-1 and TRBJ1-3; 7 bases are a match to TRBD1. Germline trimming cut 4 bases from V and 4 bases from J; bases unmatched to any gene: 5. The CDR3 is made up of 14 amino acids. Germline V lookup: CDR1 SGHRS, CDR2 YFSETQ. CDR3 sequence reads: CASSVSGGGNTIYF. CDR3 coding DNA: TGCGCCAGCAGCGTGTCAGGGGGAGGAAACACCATATATTTT.

Note on this clone: The junction departs from the called germline gene at one end, perhaps through a read error. The genes are TRBV27 and TRBJ2-7; 9 bases match TRBD1. Germline CDR1 MNHEY, CDR2 SMNVEV (reference sequence). This CDR3 has 14 amino acids. The CDR3: CATSRGTGPVEQYF. As DNA, the CDR3 is TGTGCCACCAGTCGGGGGACAGGGCCTGTAGAGCAGTACTTC.

The rearrangement joins TRBV28 to TRBJ2-7, with 8 bases that match TRBD1. V shed 3 bases, J shed 3 bases, and the junction held 7 bases outside the gene matches. Germline-derived CDR1 and CDR2 are MDHEN and SYDVKM. This CDR3 has 15 amino acids. CDR3 in amino acids: CASSFIGTGGYEQYF. The CDR3, as DNA: TGTGCCAGCAGTTTTATCGGGACAGGAGGCTACGAGCAGTACTTC.

V and J are TRBV25-1 and TRBJ1-2; 7 bases line up with TRBD1. This CDR3 is built from 15 residues. The junction had 7 bases not matched to a gene; V was cut back by 2 bases and J by 4 bases. The germline V gene has CDR1 MGHDK and CDR2 SYGVNS. CDR3 sequence (DNA): TGTGCCAGCAGTGAAGCCGGGACAGAGAGCTATGGCTACACCTTC. It translates to CASSEAGTESYGYTF.

This rearrangement joins TRBV5-4 to TRBJ2-7, with 7 bases lining up with TRBD1. Germline V CDR1 and CDR2: SGHNT, YYREEE (reference sequence). V gave up 4 bases and J gave up 2 bases; unmatched junction bases: 9. The CDR3 is made up of 15 amino acids. In DNA form, the CDR3 reads TGTGCCAGCAGCAGGGGACAGTCGCAAACCTACGAGCAGTACTTC. Its translation: CASSRGQSQTYEQYF.

This chain connects TRBV7-6 to TRBJ1-4; a possible D gene is TRBD1 (6 bases). Trimming shortened V by 1 base and J by 5 bases, and 8 bases separated the two germline ends. Germline values: CDR1 SGHVS, CDR2 FNYEAQ. This CDR3 comprises 14 residues. The CDR3 nucleotides are TGTGCCAGCAGCTTAGGACAGGCAAATGAAAAACTGTTTTTT. Protein product: CASSLGQANEKLFF. Full variable domain (remainder filled in from reference TRBV7-6 and TRBJ1-4): GAGVSQSPRYKVTKRGQDVALRCDPISGHVSLYWYRQALGQGPEFLTYFNYEAQQDKSGLPNDRFSAERPEGSISTLTIQRTEQRDSAMYRCASSLGQANEKLFFGSGTQLSVL.

The chain employs TRBV6-4 and TRBJ2-7, with 12 bases that match TRBD1. The CDR3 is made up of 16 amino acids. The germline gives CDR1 MRHNA, CDR2 SNTAGT. J gave up 4 bases and V 7 bases, and 11 bases lay outside the gene matches. CDR3 in amino acids: CASILTRDRGLYEQYF. DNA of the CDR3: TGTGCCAGCATACTGACCCGGGACAGGGGGCTGTACGAGCAGTACTTC.

The chain employs TRBV6-1 and TRBJ2-2, with 9 bases fitting TRBD2. Germline V CDR1 and CDR2: MNHNS, SASEGT. J lost 6 bases, V lost 6 bases, and 8 bases had no gene match. This CDR3 spans 15 amino acids. The CDR3 region is CASRRGGMNAGELFF. Here the CDR3 DNA reads TGTGCCAGCAGGCGGGGGGGGATGAATGCCGGGGAGCTGTTTTTT.

The rearrangement uses TRBV7-9 and TRBJ1-1; 7 bases align to TRBD1. The CDR3 contains 15 residues. Germline-derived CDR1 and CDR2 are SEHNR and FQNEAQ (reference sequence). J lost 3 bases, V lost 5 bases, and 9 bases had no gene match. CDR3 residues: CASSGRQGLDTEAFF. The CDR3 DNA reads TGTGCCAGCAGCGGGAGACAGGGCCTGGACACTGAAGCTTTCTTT.

The chain has TRBV6-1 and TRBJ2-7; D is perhaps TRBD2 (6 bases). Germline V gene sequence: CDR1 MNHNS, CDR2 SASEGT. The CDR3 spans 13 residues. With 6 bases removed from V and 8 bases from J, the gap between germline ends came to 17 bases. CDR3 DNA: TGTGCCAGCAGCCTCTCGGGGGAGCACCAGCAGTACTTC. This translates into CASSLSGEHQQYF.

The chain uses TRBV28 and TRBJ1-4; 7 nucleotides agree with TRBD1. The CDR3 contains 15 residues. V shed 4 bases and J 7 bases; nucleotides not matched to a gene: 9. The germline V gene encodes CDR1 MDHEN and CDR2 SYDVKM. The CDR3 protein is CASSSTGTVSEKLFF. For the CDR3, the DNA is TGTGCCAGCAGTTCGACCGGGACAGTAAGTGAAAAACTGTTTTTT. Full variable domain (rest looked up from reference TRBV28 and TRBJ1-4): DVKVTQSSRYLVKRTGEKVFLECVQDMDHENMFWYRQDPGLGLRLIYFSYDVKMKEKGDIPEGYSVSREKKERFSLILESASTNQTSMYLCASSSTGTVSEKLFFGSGTQLSVL.

The chain couples TRBV4-1 to TRBJ2-1, with 11 bases aligning to TRBD2. This CDR3 has 14 residues. V dropped 6 bases and J dropped 12; count of bases not matched to a gene: 10. Germline V lookup: CDR1 MGHRA, CDR2 YSYEKL. The CDR3 DNA reads TGCGCCAGCAGGCAGACTAGCGGGGTGTCACGGCAGTTCTTC. Translated: CASRQTSGVSRQFF.

This chain connects TRBV28 to TRBJ2-3, with D possibly matching TRBD1 (6 bases). The CDR3 covers 14 residues. V shed 5 bases and J shed 0 bases, with 9 bases lying between them. Germline V gives CDR1 MDHEN, CDR2 SYDVKM. The chain's CDR3 is CASSHTGSTDTQYF. CDR3 bases: TGTGCCAGCAGTCATACAGGGAGCACAGATACGCAGTATTTT.

The chain employs TRBV5-6 and TRBJ1-1, with a possible D match to TRBD1 (5 bases). Germline V gene sequence: CDR1 SGHDT, CDR2 YYEEEE. The CDR3 loop spans 12 amino acids. The V and J ends lost 0 bases and 10 bases respectively, with 10 bases between them. The CDR3 loop reads CASSLGTGGAFF. In DNA form, the CDR3 reads TGTGCCAGCAGCTTGGGTACGGGGGGAGCTTTCTTT.

V is TRBV5-1 and J is TRBJ2-1; D remains ambiguous. The germline V gene encodes CDR1 SGHRS and CDR2 YFSETQ. The V end was cut by 2 bases, the J end by 6 bases, with 9 bases between. CDR3 length: 13 amino acids. Here the CDR3 DNA reads TGCGCCAGCAGCTTACTCCTTAGCAATGAGCAGTTCTTC. Amino acid sequence: CASSLLLSNEQFF.